The clone carrying this T cell receptor beta chain was counted only a few times. This specimen comes from a study of T-cell memory formation after mild COVID-19. A single record per CDR3 protein comes from TCRdb applying MiXCR to the 5' RACE reads. The sample consists of 350,000 to 450,000 distinct CDR3 sequences, approximately 24% of them appearing once. The sample consisted of PBMCs or a T cell subset sorted from them (not recorded which). This clonotype was obtained from an adult woman who had mild COVID-19 (a few samples of this study predate the infection). Cell type and time point are not known.

CDR3 bases: TGTGCCACCAGTGGTGCAGAAGCCGGGGGAAATGAGCAGTTCTTC. Protein sequence: CATSGAEAGGNEQFF. This sequence joins TRBV24-1 and TRBJ2-1; weak D call: TRBD2 (6 bases). The CDR3 runs 15 residues. The V gene lost 5 bases and the J gene lost 7 bases, with 17 bases spanning the gap. Germline CDR1 and CDR2: KGHDR and SFDVKD.